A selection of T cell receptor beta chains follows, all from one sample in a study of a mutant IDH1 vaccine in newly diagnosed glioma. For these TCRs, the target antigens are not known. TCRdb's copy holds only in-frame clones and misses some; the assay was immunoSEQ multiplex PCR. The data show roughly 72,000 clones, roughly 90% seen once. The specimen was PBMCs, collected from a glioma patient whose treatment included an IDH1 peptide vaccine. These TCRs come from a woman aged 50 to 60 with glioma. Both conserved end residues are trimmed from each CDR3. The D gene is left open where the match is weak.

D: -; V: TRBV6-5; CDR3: ASHTPRRVEAF
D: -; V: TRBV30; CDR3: AWSLPNGPDTQY
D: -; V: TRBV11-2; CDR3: ASSSVTEGSYEQY
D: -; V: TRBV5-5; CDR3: ASSGGASGANVLT
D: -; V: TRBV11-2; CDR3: ASSELRQYGYT
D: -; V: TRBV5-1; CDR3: ASSRDGKNTGELF
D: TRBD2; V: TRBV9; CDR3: ASSGASGTTGELF
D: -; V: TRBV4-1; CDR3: ASSQAGLASSTDTQY
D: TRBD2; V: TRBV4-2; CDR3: ASSQEGASGGETQY
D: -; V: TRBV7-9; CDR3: ASSLDISSYNEQF
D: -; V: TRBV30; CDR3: AWKFFGTGELF
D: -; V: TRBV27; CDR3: ASSSLDAPAKNIQY
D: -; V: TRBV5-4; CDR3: ASSMDSSSYEQY
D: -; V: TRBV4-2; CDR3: ASSQDGGYRETQY
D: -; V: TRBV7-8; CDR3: ASSLAFGVRDEQF
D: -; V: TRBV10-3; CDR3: AISSGPSGVSYEQY